The clone carrying this T cell receptor (beta chain) has just one count. The data are from a study of shared clonotypes between healthy human individuals. V was trimmed by 2 bases and J by 2 bases, leaving 9 bases between them. CDR3 length: 15 amino acids. Per the germline V gene, CDR1 is SGHAT and CDR2 is FQNNGV. Per sorted-subset replicate PCR, input was approximately 180 ng DNA, representing around 28,000 T cell genomes. Repertoires were generated with immunoSEQ multiplex PCR, while TCRdb's copy carries only in-frame clones and drops some. The data show more than 90,000 clones, around two thirds seen once.

The J gene is TRBJ1-4, the V gene TRBV11-2; unclear D gene. The sequenced sample was memory CD8+ T cells sorted from blood. This sample's subset: CD45RO+ cells pooled with CCR7-negative TemRA cells. The origin of this receptor is a man aged 25 to 40 in good health. The CDR3 region has the DNA TGTGCCAGCAGCTTATCAGGTCACACTAATGAAAAACTGTTTTTT. Translating it yields CASSLSGHTNEKLFF.